Sequencing of this T cell receptor (beta chain) was carried out in a study of shared clonotypes between healthy human individuals. Only CD45RO-negative cells positively selected for CCR7 counted as naive CD8 cells, so terminally differentiated effector memory CD45RA+ cells were excluded. Original methodology: ImmunoSEQ output lacked quality scores and full-length reads, limiting matched filtering. Only in-frame clones appear in the TCRdb table, and some are missing; sequencing was by immunoSEQ multiplex PCR. That table supplies the V and J calls and clone size; D and trimming were determined from the DNA. The sample holds 660,000 or so clones, approximately 96% seen once. V was clipped by 8 bases and J by 5 bases, with 16 bases between them. The CDR3 has 14 residues.

The chain links TRBV6-7 to TRBJ1-5, with D hard to call. Being an ORF, TRBV6-7 has a function that is uncertain. This clonotype was sampled from a woman aged 25-40 years in good health. Material: naive CD8+ T cells sorted from blood. CDR3 sequence reads: CASGLKPDYQPQHF. CDR3 DNA sequence: TGTGCCAGCGGCCTCAAACCGGATTATCAGCCCCAGCATTTT.